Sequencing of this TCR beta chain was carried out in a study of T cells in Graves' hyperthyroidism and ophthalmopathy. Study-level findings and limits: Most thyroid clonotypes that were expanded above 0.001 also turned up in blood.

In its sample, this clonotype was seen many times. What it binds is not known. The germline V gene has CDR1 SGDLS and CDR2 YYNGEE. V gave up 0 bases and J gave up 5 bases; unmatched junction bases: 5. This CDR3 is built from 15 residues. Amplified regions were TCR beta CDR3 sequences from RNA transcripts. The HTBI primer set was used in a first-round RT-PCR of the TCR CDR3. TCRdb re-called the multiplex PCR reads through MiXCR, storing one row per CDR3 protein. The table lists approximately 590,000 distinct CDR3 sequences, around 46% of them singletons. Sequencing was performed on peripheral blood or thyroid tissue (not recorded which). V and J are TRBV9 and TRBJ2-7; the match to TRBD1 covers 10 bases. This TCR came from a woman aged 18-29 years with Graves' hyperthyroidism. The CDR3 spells CASSVAPGTGDEQYF. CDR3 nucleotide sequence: TGTGCCAGCAGCGTAGCCCCAGGGACAGGGGACGAGCAGTACTTC.